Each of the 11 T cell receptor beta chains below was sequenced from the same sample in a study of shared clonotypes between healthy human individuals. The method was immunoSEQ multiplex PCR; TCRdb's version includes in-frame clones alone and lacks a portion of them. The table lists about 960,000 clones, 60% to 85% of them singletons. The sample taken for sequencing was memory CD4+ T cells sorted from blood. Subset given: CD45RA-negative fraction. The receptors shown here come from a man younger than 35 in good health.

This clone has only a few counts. The CDR3 protein is CAWSTGTGYEQYF. CDR3 DNA: TGTGCCTGGAGTACAGGGACAGGCTACGAGCAGTACTTC. The chain uses TRBV30 and TRBJ2-7, with 8 bases aligning to TRBD1. The germline CDR1 and CDR2 sequences are GTSNPN and SVGIG (reference sequence). This CDR3 has 13 amino acids. The V gene end was trimmed by 2 bases and the J gene end by 3 bases; junction bases not matched to a gene: 3.

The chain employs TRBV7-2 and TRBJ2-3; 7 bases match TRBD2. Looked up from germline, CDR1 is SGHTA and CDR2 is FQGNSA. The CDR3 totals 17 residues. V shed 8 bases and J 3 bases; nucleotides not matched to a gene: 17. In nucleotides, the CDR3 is TGTGCCAGCTCCCGGGTGGGAGGGAGGGCCGGGACAGATACGCAGTATTTT. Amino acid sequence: CASSRVGGRAGTDTQYF. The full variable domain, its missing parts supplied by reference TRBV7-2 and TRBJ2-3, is GAGVSQSPSNKVTEKGKDVELRCDPISGHTALYWYRQSLGQGLEFLIYFQGNSAPDKSGLPSDRFSAERTGGSVSTLTIQRTQQEDSAVYLCASSRVGGRAGTDTQYFGPGTRLTVL.

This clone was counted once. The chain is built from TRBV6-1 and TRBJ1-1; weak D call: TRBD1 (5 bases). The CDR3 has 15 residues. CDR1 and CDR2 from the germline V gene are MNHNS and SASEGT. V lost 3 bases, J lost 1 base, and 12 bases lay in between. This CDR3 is CASSEPWQGNTEAFF. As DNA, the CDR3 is TGTGCCAGCAGTGAGCCATGGCAGGGGAACACTGAAGCTTTCTTT.

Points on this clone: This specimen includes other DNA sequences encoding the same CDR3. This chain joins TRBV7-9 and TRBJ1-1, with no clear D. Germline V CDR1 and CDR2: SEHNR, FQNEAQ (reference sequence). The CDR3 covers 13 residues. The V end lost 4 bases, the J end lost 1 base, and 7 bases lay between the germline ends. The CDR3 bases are TGTGCCAGCAGCTCTCCAGCGAACACTGAAGCTTTCTTT. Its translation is CASSSPANTEAFF. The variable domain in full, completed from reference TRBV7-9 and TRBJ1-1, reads DTGVSQNPRHKITKRGQNVTFRCDPISEHNRLYWYRQTLGQGPEFLTYFQNEAQLEKSRLLSDRFSAERPKGSFSTLEIQRTEQGDSAMYLCASSSPANTEAFFGQGTRLTVV.

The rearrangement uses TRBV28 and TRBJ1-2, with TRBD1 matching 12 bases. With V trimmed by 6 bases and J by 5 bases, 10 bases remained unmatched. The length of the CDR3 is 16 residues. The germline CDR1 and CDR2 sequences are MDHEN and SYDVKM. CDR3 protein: CASRTPGQGAQYGYTF. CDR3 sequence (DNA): TGTGCCAGCAGGACCCCGGGACAGGGGGCACAGTATGGCTACACCTTC.

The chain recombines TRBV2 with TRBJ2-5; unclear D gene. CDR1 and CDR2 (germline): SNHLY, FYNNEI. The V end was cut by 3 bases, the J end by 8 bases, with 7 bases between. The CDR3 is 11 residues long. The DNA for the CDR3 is TGTGCCAGCAGTGAGGGCGACACCCAGTACTTC. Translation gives CASSEGDTQYF.

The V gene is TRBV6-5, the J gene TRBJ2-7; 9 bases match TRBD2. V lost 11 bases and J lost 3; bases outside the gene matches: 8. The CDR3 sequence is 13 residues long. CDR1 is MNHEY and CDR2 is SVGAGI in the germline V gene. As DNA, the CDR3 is TGTGCCTGCGGGAGCGGGAGGAACTACGAGCAGTACTTC. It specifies CACGSGRNYEQYF.

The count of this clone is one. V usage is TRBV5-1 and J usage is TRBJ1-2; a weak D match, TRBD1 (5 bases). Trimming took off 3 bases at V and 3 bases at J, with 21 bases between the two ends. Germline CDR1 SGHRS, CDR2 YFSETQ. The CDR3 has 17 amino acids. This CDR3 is CASSSGSGKGLHYGYTF. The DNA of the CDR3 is TGCGCCAGCAGCTCCGGTTCTGGGAAGGGGCTCCACTATGGCTACACCTTC.

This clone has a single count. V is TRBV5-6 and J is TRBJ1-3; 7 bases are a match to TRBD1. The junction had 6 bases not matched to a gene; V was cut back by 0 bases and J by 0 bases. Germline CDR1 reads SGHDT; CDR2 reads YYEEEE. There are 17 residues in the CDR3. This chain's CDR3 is CASSLAGQLISGNTIYF. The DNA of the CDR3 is TGTGCCAGCAGCTTGGCGGGACAGTTAATCTCTGGAAACACCATATATTTT.

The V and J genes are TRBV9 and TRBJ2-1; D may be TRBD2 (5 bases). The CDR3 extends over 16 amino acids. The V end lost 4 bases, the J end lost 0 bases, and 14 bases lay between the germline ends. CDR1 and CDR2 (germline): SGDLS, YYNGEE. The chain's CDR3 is CASSPRTASSYNEQFF. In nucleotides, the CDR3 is TGTGCCAGCAGCCCAAGGACTGCAAGCTCCTACAATGAGCAGTTCTTC.

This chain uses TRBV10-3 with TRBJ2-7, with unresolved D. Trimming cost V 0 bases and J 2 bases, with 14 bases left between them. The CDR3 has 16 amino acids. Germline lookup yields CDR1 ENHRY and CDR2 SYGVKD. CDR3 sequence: CAISESPRTETYEQYF. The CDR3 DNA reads TGTGCCATCAGTGAGTCCCCTCGGACGGAAACCTACGAGCAGTACTTC.